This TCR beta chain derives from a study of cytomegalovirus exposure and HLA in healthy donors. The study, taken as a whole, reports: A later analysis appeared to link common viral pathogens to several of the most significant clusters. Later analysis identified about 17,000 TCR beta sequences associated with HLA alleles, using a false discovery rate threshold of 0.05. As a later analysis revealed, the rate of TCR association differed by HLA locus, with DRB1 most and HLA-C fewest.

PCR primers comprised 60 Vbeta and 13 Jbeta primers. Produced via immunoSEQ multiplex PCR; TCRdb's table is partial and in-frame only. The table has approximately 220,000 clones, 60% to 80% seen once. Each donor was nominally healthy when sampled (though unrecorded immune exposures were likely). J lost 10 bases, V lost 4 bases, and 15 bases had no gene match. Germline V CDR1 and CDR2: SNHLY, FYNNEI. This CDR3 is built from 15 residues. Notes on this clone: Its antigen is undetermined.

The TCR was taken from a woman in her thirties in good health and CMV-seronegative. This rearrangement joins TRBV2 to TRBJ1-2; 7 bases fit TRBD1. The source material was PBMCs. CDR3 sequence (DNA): TGTGCCAGCAGTGGGACAGGCACACGATCTGATTTCTACACCTTC. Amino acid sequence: CASSGTGTRSDFYTF.